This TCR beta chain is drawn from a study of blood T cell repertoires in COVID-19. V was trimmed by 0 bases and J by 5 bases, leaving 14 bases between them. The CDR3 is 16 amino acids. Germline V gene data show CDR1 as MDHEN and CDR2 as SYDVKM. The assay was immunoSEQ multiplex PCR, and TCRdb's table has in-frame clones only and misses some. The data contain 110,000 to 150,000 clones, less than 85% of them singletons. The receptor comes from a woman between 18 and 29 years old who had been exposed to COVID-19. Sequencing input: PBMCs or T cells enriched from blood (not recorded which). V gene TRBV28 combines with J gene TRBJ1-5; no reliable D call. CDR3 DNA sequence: TGTGCCAGCAGTTTATGGGCTAGGCAGTTTTATCAGCCCCAGCATTTT. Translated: CASSLWARQFYQPQHF. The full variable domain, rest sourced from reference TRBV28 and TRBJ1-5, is DVKVTQSSRYLVKRTGEKVFLECVQDMDHENMFWYRQDPGLGLRLIYFSYDVKMKEKGDIPEGYSVSREKKERFSLILESASTNQTSMYLCASSLWARQFYQPQHFGDGTRLSIL.